The 23 T cell receptor beta chains given below trace back to one sample, sequenced in a study of T-cell memory formation after mild COVID-19. TCRdb redid the calling of the 5' RACE reads with MiXCR, one entry per CDR3 protein. There are about 350,000 distinct CDR3 sequences in the sample; roughly 13% occur only once, and 22% lies in the top ten. The sample comprised PBMCs or a T cell subset sorted from them (not recorded which). Source of these receptors: a man aged 18 to 29 who had mild COVID-19 (a few samples of this study predate the infection). Cell type and time point are not known.

V and J are TRBV4-2 and TRBJ2-3, with D perhaps assigned TRBD1 or TRBD2 (5 bases each). CDR1 and CDR2 from the germline V gene are LGHNA and YNFKEQ. This CDR3 is built from 14 residues. V shed 0 bases and J shed 10 bases, with 14 bases lying between them. The CDR3 sequence: CASSQDVRDDPQYF. For the CDR3, the DNA is TGTGCCAGCAGCCAAGACGTACGGGACGACCCGCAGTATTTT.

The rearrangement uses TRBV10-3 and TRBJ2-5; D may be TRBD1 or TRBD2 (5 bases each). Trimming took 2 bases from V and 3 from J, leaving 7 bases between them. There are 13 residues in the CDR3. Germline V gene lookup returns CDR1 ENHRY and CDR2 SYGVKD. The CDR3 region has the DNA TGTGCCATCAGTGAGCGGGGCAAAGAGACCCAGTACTTC. This encodes CAISERGKETQYF.

The chain carries TRBV25-1 and TRBJ2-5; the D gene is possibly TRBD1 (7 bases). The CDR3 covers 16 residues. Trimming took 4 bases from V and 2 from J, leaving 17 bases between them. Germline V gene lookup returns CDR1 MGHDK and CDR2 SYGVNS. CDR3 coding DNA: TGTGCCAGCAGTGTGGGGACAGCGGGCATGCAAGAGACCCAGTACTTC. This gives the protein CASSVGTAGMQETQYF.

The V call is TRBV6-5, the J call TRBJ2-3, with TRBD1 matching 9 bases. Germline values: CDR1 MNHEY, CDR2 SVGAGI. The CDR3 extends over 15 amino acids. After removal of 6 bases from V and 3 bases from J, the junction contained 7 bases not matched to a gene. The CDR3 DNA sequence: TGTGCCAGCAGGGATAGGACAGGGGTTACAGATACGCAGTATTTT. This translates into CASRDRTGVTDTQYF.

This sequence joins TRBV12-3 or TRBV12-4 and TRBJ2-1; D unresolved. The V gene lost 5 bases and the J gene lost 4 bases, with 6 bases spanning the gap. The CDR3 is 12 amino acids. Here the CDR3 reads CASSPEYNEQFF. CDR3 in DNA: TGTGCCAGCAGTCCAGAATACAATGAGCAGTTCTTC.

For the CDR3, the DNA is TGCAGCGTCCCCGTGGCAGGACCAGAGACCCAGTACTTC. This sequence encodes CSVPVAGPETQYF. The rearrangement uses TRBV29-1 and TRBJ2-5; D not resolved. The CDR3 extends over 13 amino acids. Trimming cost V 6 bases and J 4 bases, with 15 bases left between them. Germline V gene sequence: CDR1 SQVTM, CDR2 ANQGSEA.

This clonotype has just a few counts. V and J are TRBV6-5 and TRBJ2-5, with TRBD2 matching 13 bases. The CDR3 is 15 amino acids. V trimming: 5 bases; J trimming: 5 bases; junction bases outside the gene matches: 5. The germline gives CDR1 MNHEY, CDR2 SVGAGI. The CDR3 loop reads CASSPALAGGETQYF. The CDR3 bases are TGTGCCAGCAGTCCCGCACTAGCGGGGGGGGAGACCCAGTACTTC.

J is TRBJ2-7 and V is TRBV4-1; weak D call: TRBD1 (7 bases). The germline V and J ends were trimmed by 3 bases and 3 bases, with 12 bases remaining between them. In germline, CDR1 is MGHRA, CDR2 YSYEKL. This CDR3 is built from 14 residues. This CDR3 is CASSHGGTVYEQYF. The CDR3 DNA reads as TGCGCCAGCAGCCATGGCGGGACAGTCTACGAGCAGTACTTC.

This clonotype was counted at least ten times. J is TRBJ2-3 and V is TRBV4-3; D call uncertain. The CDR3 contains 14 residues. Germline CDR1 reads LGHNA; CDR2 reads YSLEER. V was clipped by 6 bases and J by 4 bases, with 14 bases between them. The CDR3 DNA follows: TGCGCCAGCAGTTTGGAATCTTCGGCAGATACGCAGTATTTT. This encodes CASSLESSADTQYF.

This clonotype occurred a few times. The rearrangement uses TRBV19 and TRBJ2-3; tentative D call: TRBD2 (5 bases). Germline values: CDR1 LNHDA, CDR2 SQIVND (reference sequence). Deletions cut 6 bases from V and 6 bases from J, with 22 bases between. The CDR3 is 16 amino acids. The CDR3 DNA reads as TGTGCCAGTAGACCCCCGGGATCCTGGAGGTCGGATACGCAGTATTTT. Its translation: CASRPPGSWRSDTQYF.

This clonotype was seen a few times. The chain recombines TRBV7-3 with TRBJ2-3, with 7 bases identical to TRBD2. The CDR3 runs 13 residues. V lost 6 bases and J lost 2; bases outside the gene matches: 2. Germline assignment: CDR1 SGHTA and CDR2 FQGTGA. The CDR3 reads CASRAGSTDTQYF. Written as DNA, the CDR3 is TGTGCCAGCAGAGCGGGGTCCACAGATACGCAGTATTTT.

This clonotype has a handful of counts. The chain couples TRBV15 to TRBJ2-1; 9 bases line up with TRBD2. CDR3 size: 15 residues. V lost 8 bases and J lost 7; bases outside the gene matches: 12. Germline values: CDR1 LNHNV, CDR2 YYDKDF (reference sequence). Written as DNA, the CDR3 is TGTGCCACCCGTTCGCGCGGGGGGGCCGGTAATGAGCAGTTCTTC. It specifies CATRSRGGAGNEQFF.

This clonotype was picked up a small number of times. This chain connects TRBV5-8 to TRBJ2-4, with D possibly matching TRBD1 (5 bases). This CDR3 has 13 residues. Trimming removed 0 bases at V and 6 bases at J, with 7 bases between. Germline CDR1 SGHTS, CDR2 YDEGEE. The CDR3, as DNA: TGTGCCAGCAGCTTGGCCGACAGAAACATTCAGTACTTC. Translation: CASSLADRNIQYF. The variable domain in full, completed from reference TRBV5-8 and TRBJ2-4, reads EAGVTQSPTHLIKTRGQQATLRCSPISGHTSVYWYQQALGLGLQFLLWYDEGEERNRGNFPPRFSGRQFPNYSSELNVNALELEDSALYLCASSLADRNIQYFGAGTRLSVL.

The V and J genes are TRBV4-1 and TRBJ2-7, with TRBD1 matching 8 bases. Trimming at V came to 7 bases and at J to 5 bases, leaving 10 bases not matched to a gene. The CDR3 is 14 amino acids. Germline CDR1 and CDR2: MGHRA and YSYEKL. Here the CDR3 reads CASTPGTGYHEQYF. The CDR3 region has the DNA TGCGCCAGCACTCCCGGGACAGGTTACCACGAGCAGTACTTC.

This clonotype was counted only a few times. The chain is built from TRBV7-2 and TRBJ2-3; 9 bases agree with TRBD2. In germline, CDR1 is SGHTA, CDR2 FQGNSA. The CDR3 covers 15 residues. Trimming cost V 3 bases and J 4 bases; bases outside gene matches: 5. The DNA for the CDR3 is TGTGCCAGCAGCTTCGGTAGCGGGGGAGCAGATACGCAGTATTTT. It is translated as CASSFGSGGADTQYF.

V is TRBV6-1 and J is TRBJ1-5, with D unresolved. Germline CDR1 and CDR2: MNHNS and SASEGT. Between the trimmed V and J ends, which lost 3 bases and 0 bases, there was a span of 15 bases. The CDR3 loop spans 17 amino acids. The CDR3 region is CASSEAGFPYSNQPQHF. For the CDR3, the DNA is TGTGCCAGCAGTGAGGCGGGGTTCCCCTATAGCAATCAGCCCCAGCATTTT.

J is TRBJ2-7 and V is TRBV5-1; no clear D. Germline V CDR1 and CDR2: SGHRS, YFSETQ. Between the trimmed V and J ends, which lost 2 bases and 0 bases, there was a span of 15 bases. CDR3 length equals 16 residues. The CDR3 region has the DNA TGCGCCAGCAGCTTCTCCTCGTACAAGAGCTCCTACGAGCAGTACTTC. This codes for CASSFSSYKSSYEQYF. The whole variable domain, remainder taken from reference TRBV5-1 and TRBJ2-7, is KAGVTQTPRYLIKTRGQQVTLSCSPISGHRSVSWYQQTPGQGLQFLFEYFSETQRNKGNFPGRFSGRQFSNSRSEMNVSTLELGDSALYLCASSFSSYKSSYEQYFGPGTRLTVT.

CDR3 nucleotide sequence: TGTGCCAGCGGGGGACAGAGTAATGAAAAACTGTTTTTT. Translating it yields CASGGQSNEKLFF. The chain recombines TRBV5-8 with TRBJ1-4; 7 bases fit TRBD1. After removal of 7 bases from V and 4 bases from J, the junction contained 4 bases not matched to a gene. CDR3 length: 13 amino acids. Germline CDR1 and CDR2: SGHTS and YDEGEE.

This clonotype was seen more than once but under ten times. The J gene is TRBJ2-3, the V gene TRBV5-6, with D tentatively TRBD1 (6 bases). V was pared by 3 bases and J by 2 bases, with 19 bases between. The CDR3 length is 17 residues. CDR1 and CDR2 from the germline V gene are SGHDT and YYEEEE. Here the CDR3 DNA reads TGTGCCAGCAGCTCGTTGGGGGCAGGGTCGTACACAGATACGCAGTATTTT. This codes for CASSSLGAGSYTDTQYF.

This clonotype was counted a few times. The genes are TRBV7-2 and TRBJ2-1; the D gene could be TRBD1 or TRBD2 (5 bases each). V dropped 5 bases and J dropped 7 bases, with 18 bases sitting between them. The CDR3 sequence is 15 residues long. Germline V gene data show CDR1 as SGHTA and CDR2 as FQGNSA. This CDR3 reads CASSVLRGEGNEQFF. The CDR3 region has the DNA TGTGCCAGCAGCGTTCTGAGGGGCGAGGGAAATGAGCAGTTCTTC.

This clonotype has at least ten counts. This chain joins TRBV5-1 and TRBJ2-7, with D perhaps being TRBD1 or TRBD2 (5 bases each). Trimming left V 0 bases short and J 5 bases short, with 15 bases between. The length of the CDR3 is 15 residues. From germline, CDR1 is SGHRS and CDR2 YFSETQ. The CDR3 region has the DNA TGCGCCAGCAGCTTGGATGGACGGGACGGCGACGAGCAGTACGTC. Protein product: CASSLDGRDGDEQYV.

The table lists this clonotype with many counts. The V gene is TRBV4-2, the J gene TRBJ2-7; a possible D gene is TRBD1 (6 bases). Germline CDR1 is LGHNA and CDR2 is YNFKEQ. The CDR3 runs to 14 residues. V was clipped by 1 base and J by 4 bases, with 11 bases between them. CDR3 sequence (DNA): TGTGCCAGCAGCCAAGCCAGGGGCCGGTACGAGCAGTACTTC. Translation gives CASSQARGRYEQYF.

This rearrangement joins TRBV9 to TRBJ2-3, with D perhaps TRBD2 (6 bases). V gave up 3 bases and J gave up 4 bases, with 15 bases separating them. Germline CDR1 is SGDLS and CDR2 is YYNGEE. The CDR3 is 15 residues long. Here the CDR3 reads CASSARPLASDTQYF. The CDR3 coding sequence is TGTGCCAGCAGCGCCCGACCCCTAGCGTCAGATACGCAGTATTTT.